This T cell receptor (beta chain) stems from a study of regulatory T cells in long-lasting Graves disease (dated by TCRdb to the early 2020s). With respect to the entire study: In the newly diagnosed Graves' disease group, patients had been taking antithyroid drugs for less than 3 months. Persistent Graves' disease patients were compared with newly diagnosed Graves' disease patients by peripheral blood TCR sequencing and RNA sequencing. A total of around 35 samples underwent TCR sequencing, from about 13 patients with persistent Graves' disease and 20 or so patients with newly diagnosed Graves' disease. The study was registered as a clinical trial and conducted in China.

General conclusions and limits of the study: Persistent disease showed preferential use of TRBV28, TRBJ1-2 and TRBJ2-5, whereas newly diagnosed disease favored TRBV20-1 and TRBJ2-1. The authors noted that the small sample size was a limitation that may lower accuracy. Sequencing and analysis were limited to the TCR beta chain. Persistent patients shared more public clonotypes among themselves (2,741) than newly diagnosed patients did (more than 950). Compared with newly diagnosed patients, patients with persistent Graves' disease had lower TCR Shannon entropy and fewer highly expanded clones, which suggests clonal expansion. Only peripheral blood was studied, because thyroid tissue, the primary lesion, was inaccessible.

The intended sense of this specimen's time point label: newly diagnosed GD, antithyroid drugs for less than 3 months. RNA was extracted from PBMCs in TRIzol for both TCR sequencing and RNA sequencing. The diagnosis of Graves' disease was made according to American Thyroid Association guidelines. Patients were recruited from an endocrinology department in Xi'an, China. Each patient gave about 10 milliliters of peripheral blood, collected in an EDTA anticoagulant tube. Ficoll Paque Plus density gradient separation was used to isolate PBMCs, and no additional T cell sorting was done. An Agilent 2100 Bioanalyzer and agarose gel were used to check RNA quality, and a NanoDrop 2000 was used to measure RNA concentration. Library method: multiplex PCR. Sequencing took place on an Illumina HiSeq 4000. CDR3 regions were amplified by Arm-PCR with iRepertoire HTBI primers to construct TCR beta libraries. Before sequencing, the PCR products underwent gel purification. Regarding the original processing steps: Gene usage analysis of CDR3 amino acid clonotypes relied on the approximately 62 TRBV and fewer than 15 TRBJ segments identified across samples. Filtered high-quality paired reads were merged into contigs using COPE and FqMerger. Contigs were aligned with BLAST to IMGT TRBV, TRBD and TRBJ reference genes, and CDR3 was defined per IMGT. Highly expanded clones were defined as clonotypes with a frequency above 0.1%. Repertoire diversity was measured by Shannon entropy, and V-J evenness by the Gini coefficient. Clonotypes shared by more than one individual were considered public. Clones were called with MiXCR by TCRdb after fastp trimmed the public reads at Q25, and only in-frame beta chains were retained. Entries that share a CDR3 protein sequence are merged under the most common genes and DNA. The V and J calls and clone size come from TCRdb's table, not from the authors' own analysis. Within this sample are under 400,000 distinct CDR3 sequences, with over 15% of them counted one time only. The ten biggest clones cover around 27% of the sample.

This clonotype was recorded at least ten times. No antigen is known for it. Base quality data are lacking; no much larger clone is found one base away. The CDR3 spans 13 residues, from the cysteine through the phenylalanine. Only CDR3 DNA remains: 39 bases, in frame from the first base. From the germline V gene, CDR1 is SNHLY and CDR2 is FYNNEI. V loses 6 bases at its end and J loses 4 bases; junction bases beyond the gene matches: 5. The data also belong to a second study, concerning T cells in Graves' hyperthyroidism and ophthalmopathy. The second study reports: A patient counted as having stable Graves' hyperthyroidism if no progression to ophthalmopathy occurred over 18 months of follow-up. Hyperthyroidism patients were aged 18 to 65 years and newly diagnosed, with disease duration of less than 2 months. Exclusion was applied to patients with uncontrolled infections, other autoimmune diseases, pregnancy or lactation. Diagnoses were established on the basis of clinical symptoms, serum thyroxine and TRAb, thyroid ultrasound, and orbital computed tomography. The first round of RT-PCR for the TCR CDR3 was performed with the HTBI primer set and the Qiagen OneStep RT-PCR kit. Most expanded thyroid clonotypes (frequency above 0.001) were also detected in blood, suggesting blood repertoires may reflect thyroid immune responses. In cross-validation, a model built on a 13 V-J signature told ophthalmopathy apart from stable hyperthyroidism with 87.88% sensitivity and approximately 84% specificity, and in testing the same model reached 80%/75%. During validation, the model predicted progression to ophthalmopathy a median of approximately 6.5 months ahead of onset, with around 71% sensitivity and 72% to 80% specificity. TCR V-J signatures able to tell the groups apart were searched for in a discovery cohort of 90 to 100 patients, of whom around 43 had Graves' ophthalmopathy and about 60 had stable Graves' hyperthyroidism. Prospective prediction of ophthalmopathy was tested in an independent validation cohort of fewer than 20 hyperthyroidism patients and roughly 16 patients who later progressed to ophthalmopathy. The approximately 98 discovery patients were randomly divided into training and test sets at a 7:3 ratio. In addition, the study compared T-cell repertoires in thyroid tissue and in blood from roughly 6 Graves' hyperthyroidism patients. Once sampling was done, hyperthyroidism patients were given methimazole at a starting dose of 30 mg daily, whereas ophthalmopathy patients were given high-dose intravenous methylprednisolone. Libraries were constructed in a second round of multiplex PCR, after which size selection and purification were carried out. The libraries were sequenced on an Illumina HiSeq2000 using paired-end 100 bp reads. Raw data were processed with SOAPnuke, discarding reads with adapters, uncalled bases, mean Phred below 15, or no exact constant-primer or identifier match. High-quality paired reads were merged using COPE v1.2.5, and each unique nucleotide sequence was defined as a clonotype. MiTCR v1.1 was used to align clonotypes to the IMGT TRBV, TRBD and TRBJ reference segments. Analysis was restricted to V-J combinations with a frequency above 0.0001, which covered roughly 99% of repertoires. The TCS score was defined as F50 (clonal expansion) divided by E x V (chaos), with BLOSUM62-based TCRdist calculated between CDR3 peptides within each V-J. Welch's t-statistics and random forest reduced some 510 V-J features to about 13, which were used in a naive Bayes classifier (R e1071). No statistical method was used to fix the sample size in advance, and group allocation was not hidden from the investigators. The paper reports TCR Vbeta CDR3 sequencing of roughly 140 peripheral blood samples: some 41 ophthalmopathy, approximately 74 hyperthyroidism and approximately 17 progressor patients.

The specimen comprised peripheral blood mononuclear cells (PBMCs), sampled at new diagnosis, from a patient treated with antithyroid drugs. The chain is made from TRBV2 and TRBJ2-5, and TRBD1 matches 7 of the central bases. The receptor's source is a man aged 40-49 years with Graves disease. Donor details come from another sample of the same person, matched by shared clones. At the DNA level, the sequence is TGTGCCAGCAGGGGACAGACGGGAGAGACCCAGTACTTC. It translates to CASRGQTGETQYF. The CDR3, completed at both ends by the reference TRBV2 and TRBJ2-5 genes, gives the full variable domain EPEVTQTPSHQVTQMGQEVILRCVPISNHLYFYWYRQILGQKVEFLVSFYNNEISEKSEIFDDQFSVERPDGSNFTLKIRSTKLEDSAMYFCASRGQTGETQYFGPGTRLLVL.